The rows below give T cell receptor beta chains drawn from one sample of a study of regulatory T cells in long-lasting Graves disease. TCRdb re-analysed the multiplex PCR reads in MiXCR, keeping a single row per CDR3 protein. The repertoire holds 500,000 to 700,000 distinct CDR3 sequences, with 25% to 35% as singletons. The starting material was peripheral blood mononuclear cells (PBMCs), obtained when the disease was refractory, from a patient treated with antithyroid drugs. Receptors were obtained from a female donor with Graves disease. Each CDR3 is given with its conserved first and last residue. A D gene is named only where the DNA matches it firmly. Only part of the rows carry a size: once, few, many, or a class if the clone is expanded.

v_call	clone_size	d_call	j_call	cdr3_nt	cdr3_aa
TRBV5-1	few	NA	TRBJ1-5	TGCGCCAGCAGCCAGGACGGTAGCAATCAGCCCCAGCATTTT	CASSQDGSNQPQHF
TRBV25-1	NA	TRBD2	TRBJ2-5	TGTGCCAGCAGTGAAGGATTGGGAGGGCCCTGGGAGACCCAGTACTTC	CASSEGLGGPWETQYF
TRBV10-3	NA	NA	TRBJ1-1	TGTGCCATCAGTGAGTCATTGGGGCACGGGGGAACTGAAGCTTTCTTT	CAISESLGHGGTEAFF
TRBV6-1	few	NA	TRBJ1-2	TGTGCCAGCAGCTCATTACCCGAACGGGGCTACACCTTC	CASSSLPERGYTF
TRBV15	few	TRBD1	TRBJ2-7	TGTGCCACCAGCAGCCTCTCAGGGGGCGCGTACGAGCAGTACTTC	CATSSLSGGAYEQYF
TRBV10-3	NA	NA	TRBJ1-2	TGTGCCATCAGTGAGGTCCAAGGGCCCCTCACCTTC	CAISEVQGPLTF
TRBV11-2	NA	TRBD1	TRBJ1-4	TGTGCCAGCAGCTTTACAGGGGTGACTAATGAAAAACTGTTTTTT	CASSFTGVTNEKLFF
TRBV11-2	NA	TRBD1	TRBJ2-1	TGTGCCAGCAGCTTAGGCACAGGGGGCGCGATCAATGAGCAGTTCTTC	CASSLGTGGAINEQFF
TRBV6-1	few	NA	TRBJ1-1	TGTGCCAGCAGTGGACCCTGGGCTTCTGAAGCTTTCTTT	CASSGPWASEAFF
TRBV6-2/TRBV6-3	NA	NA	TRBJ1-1	TGTGCCAGCAGTGAAACACCCGAGGACATTCTTTCTTTCTTT	CASSETPEDILSFF
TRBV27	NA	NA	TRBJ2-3	TGTGCCAGCAGCACCCTAGGGGCTTCGACAGATACGCAGTATTTT	CASSTLGASTDTQYF
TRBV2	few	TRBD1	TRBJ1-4	TGTGCCAGCGGGGGCAGGGGGAGGGAAAAACTGTTTTTT	CASGGRGREKLFF
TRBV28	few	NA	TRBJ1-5	TGTGCCAGCAGTTTAGCAATATGGGGAGATCAGCCCCAGCATTTT	CASSLAIWGDQPQHF
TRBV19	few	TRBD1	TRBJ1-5	TGTGCCAGTAGTGAAACAGGGGGCGCGACTAGACAGCCCCAGCATTTT	CASSETGGATRQPQHF
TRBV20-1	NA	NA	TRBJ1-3	TGCAGTGCTAGAGATCCGGGGACGGGAAACACCATATATTTT	CSARDPGTGNTIYF
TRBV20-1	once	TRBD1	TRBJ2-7	TGCAGTGCTCAGAATCCGGGACAGGGCTACGAGCAGTACTTC	CSAQNPGQGYEQYF
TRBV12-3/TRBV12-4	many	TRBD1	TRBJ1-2	TGTGCCAGTTCCCCCGCCGGGACAGATAACTATGGCTACACCTTC	CASSPAGTDNYGYTF
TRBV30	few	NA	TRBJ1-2	TGTGCCTGGAGGGGATCGGGAACAAATGGCTACACCTTC	CAWRGSGTNGYTF
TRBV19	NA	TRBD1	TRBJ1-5	TGTGCCAGCTTAGATCACGGACAGGGATACGGAAATCAGCCCCAGCATTTT	CASLDHGQGYGNQPQHF
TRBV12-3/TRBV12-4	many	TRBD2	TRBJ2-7	TGTGCCAGCAGTGTACTAGCGGGAGCTGGCGAGCAGTACTTC	CASSVLAGAGEQYF
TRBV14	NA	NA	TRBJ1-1	TGTGCCAGCAGCCAGCACAGTAGCACTGAAGCTTTCTTT	CASSQHSSTEAFF
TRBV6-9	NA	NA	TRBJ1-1	TGTGCCACCAGTCTTCCAGGGAGAGCTTTCTTT	CATSLPGRAFF
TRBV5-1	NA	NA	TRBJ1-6	TGCGCCAGCAGCTCAACCGGGGCCCCGGGCTCACCCCTCCACTTT	CASSSTGAPGSPLHF
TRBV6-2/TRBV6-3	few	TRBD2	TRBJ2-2	TGTGCCAGCACCCTCCTAGCGGGAAGCACCGGGGAGCTGTTTTTT	CASTLLAGSTGELFF
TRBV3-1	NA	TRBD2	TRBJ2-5	TGTGCCAGCAGCCAAGGGACTAGCGAACAAGAGACCCAGTGCTTC	CASSQGTSEQETQCF
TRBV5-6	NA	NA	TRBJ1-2	TGTGCCAGCAGCTTGTGGGCCTCCGGTGGCTACACCTTC	CASSLWASGGYTF
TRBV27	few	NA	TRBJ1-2	TGTGCCAGCAGGGCCCCAAACTATGGCTACACCTTC	CASRAPNYGYTF
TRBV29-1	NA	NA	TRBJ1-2	TGCAGCGTCGAGGAGGCGAGGGAGGGCTACACCTTC	CSVEEAREGYTF
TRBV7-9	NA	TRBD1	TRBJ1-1	TGTGCCAGCAGCTTTGACTCCGGACAGGGGGCCCCCCAAGCTTTCTTT	CASSFDSGQGAPQAFF
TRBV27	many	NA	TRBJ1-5	TGTGCCAGCAGTTCTGGGTTCGATCAGCCCCAGCATTTT	CASSSGFDQPQHF
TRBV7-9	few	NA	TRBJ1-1	TGTGCCAGCAGCCCTCAGGTGGCAGGTGTTCGAGAAGCTTTCTTT	CASSPQVAGVREAFF
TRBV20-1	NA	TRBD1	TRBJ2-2	TGCAGTGCTAGTGACAGGGGGGGAAGGGGCACCGGGGAGCTGTTTTTT	CSASDRGGRGTGELFF
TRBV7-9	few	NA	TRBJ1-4	TGTGCCAGCAGCTTAGGGACGGCGAAAACTAATGAAAAACTGTTTTTT	CASSLGTAKTNEKLFF
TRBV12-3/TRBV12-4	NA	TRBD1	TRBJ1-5	TGCGCCAGCAGCCAGGCCGGGACAGGGGGTCAGCCCCAGCATTTT	CASSQAGTGGQPQHF
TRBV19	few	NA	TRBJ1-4	TGTGCCAGTAGTGGCAGGGGATATAATGAAAAACTGTTTTTT	CASSGRGYNEKLFF
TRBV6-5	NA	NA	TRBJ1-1	TGTGCCAGCAGTTACAGGTCAGGTGAAGCTTTCTTT	CASSYRSGEAFF
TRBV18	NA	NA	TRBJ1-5	TGTGCCAGCTCACCAGAGGCCGATCAGCCCCAGCATTTT	CASSPEADQPQHF
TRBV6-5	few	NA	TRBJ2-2	TGTGCCAGCAGTTACTCGGCAGCTGACACCGGGGAGCTGTTTTTT	CASSYSAADTGELFF
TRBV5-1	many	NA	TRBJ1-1	TGCGCCAGCAGCTTGACGGGACTGACTAACACTGAAGCTTTCTTT	CASSLTGLTNTEAFF
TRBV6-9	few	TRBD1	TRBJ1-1	TGTGCCAGCAGTTATACGACAGGGAGGAGCACTGAAGCTTTCTTT	CASSYTTGRSTEAFF
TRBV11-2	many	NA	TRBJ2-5	TGTGCCAGCAGCTTAGGTGCTAGACAAGAGACCCAGTACTTC	CASSLGARQETQYF
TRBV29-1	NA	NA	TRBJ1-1	TGCAGCGCCGGACAGCCTGAAGCTTTCTTT	CSAGQPEAFF
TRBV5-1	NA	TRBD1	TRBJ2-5	TGCGCCAGCAGCTCATCGGACAGGGGGCGCCAAGAGACCCAGTACTTC	CASSSSDRGRQETQYF
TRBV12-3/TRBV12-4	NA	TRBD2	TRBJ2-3	TGTGCCAGCAGTTTTGCGGGAGAGACAGATACGCAGTATTTT	CASSFAGETDTQYF
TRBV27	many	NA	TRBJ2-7	TGTGCCAGCAGCCGAGTAAAGGACCCTACCTACGAGCAGTACTTC	CASSRVKDPTYEQYF
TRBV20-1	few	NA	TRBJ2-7	TGCAGTGCTAGAGGGGCAGGAGGTGACTACGAGCAGTACTTC	CSARGAGGDYEQYF
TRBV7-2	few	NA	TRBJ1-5	TGTGCCAGCAGCTTAGGAGGCACGGTCCGTAGCAATCAGCCCCAGCATTTT	CASSLGGTVRSNQPQHF
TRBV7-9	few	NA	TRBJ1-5	TGTGCCAGCAGCGATGACAGGTTTCTGCCCCAGCATTTT	CASSDDRFLPQHF
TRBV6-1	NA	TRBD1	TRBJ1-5	TGTGCCAGCAGTGAATTACTTGGACAGGGTAAATATCAGCCCCAGCATTTT	CASSELLGQGKYQPQHF
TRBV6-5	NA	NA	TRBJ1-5	TGTGCCAGCAGTTACGTGGGGGATAAGAGCAATCAGCCCCAGCATTTT	CASSYVGDKSNQPQHF
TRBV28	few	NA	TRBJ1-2	TGTGCCAGCACCACCGCCGGGGGTTATGATTTCGGCTACACCTTC	CASTTAGGYDFGYTF